Below are 13 T cell receptor beta chains sequenced from a single sample in a study of blood T cell repertoires in COVID-19. Data came from immunoSEQ multiplex PCR; TCRdb stores just in-frame clones and leaves some out. The sample shows nearly 350,000 clones, around nine tenths of them seen only once. Sequenced material: peripheral blood. All receptors derive from a woman aged 18-29 years who had recovered from COVID-19.

V and J are TRBV28 and TRBJ2-1, with a tentative D call TRBD2 (5 bases). CDR3 length: 15 residues. CDR1 and CDR2 (germline): MDHEN, SYDVKM. The V and J ends lost 4 bases and 7 bases respectively, with 17 bases between them. The CDR3 spells CASSSSRELGNEQFF. The CDR3 nucleotides are TGTGCCAGCAGTTCATCGAGGGAGTTAGGGAATGAGCAGTTCTTC.

V gene TRBV19 combines with J gene TRBJ1-5; tentatively, D is TRBD1 (6 bases). V dropped 5 bases and J dropped 4 bases, with 12 bases sitting between them. This CDR3 is 14 amino acids long. Germline V gives CDR1 LNHDA, CDR2 SQIVND (reference sequence). This CDR3 is CASSPRQANQPQHF. The CDR3, as DNA: TGTGCCAGTAGTCCGCGACAGGCTAATCAGCCCCAGCATTTT.

J is TRBJ2-7 and V is TRBV6-5; D remains ambiguous. CDR1 is MNHEY, CDR2 SVGAGI, per germline. CDR3 length: 15 residues. Between the trimmed V and J ends, which lost 7 bases and 3 bases, there was a span of 19 bases. As DNA, the CDR3 is TGTGCCAGCATTCTGTCGACCGAATACTACTACGAGCAGTACGTC. This sequence encodes CASILSTEYYYEQYV.

The rearrangement links TRBV5-4 to TRBJ1-1; D unresolved. Trimming pared 4 bases from V and 0 bases from J, leaving 4 bases between. Germline V gives CDR1 SGHNT, CDR2 YYREEE (reference sequence). The CDR3 length is 12 residues. CDR3 sequence: CASSLLNTEAFF. CDR3 bases: TGTGCCAGCAGCCTCTTGAACACTGAAGCTTTCTTT.

This chain joins TRBV30 and TRBJ1-5; TRBD1 agrees at 7 bases. This CDR3 has 13 residues. Germline CDR1 is GTSNPN and CDR2 is SVGIG (reference sequence). The V segment lost 1 base and the J segment 4 bases; nucleotides outside the gene matches: 1. The CDR3 region has the DNA TGTGCCTGGAGTGCACAGGGGAATCAGCCCCAGCATTTT. Its translation is CAWSAQGNQPQHF.

The V and J genes are TRBV5-1 and TRBJ1-4, with D possibly being TRBD1 (5 bases). Trimming stripped 2 bases from V and 5 bases from J, with 10 bases between. In germline, CDR1 is SGHRS, CDR2 YFSETQ. The CDR3 has 14 residues. This CDR3 reads CASSLIGANEKLFF. In DNA form, the CDR3 reads TGCGCCAGCAGCTTAATAGGGGCAAATGAAAAACTGTTTTTT.

V and J are TRBV6-6 and TRBJ2-7; D not certain. The germline CDR1 and CDR2 sequences are MNHNY and SVGAGI (reference sequence). Trimming took off 8 bases at V and 4 bases at J, with 15 bases between the two ends. This CDR3 comprises 13 residues. Here the CDR3 DNA reads TGTGCCAGCCTCGAGGCAACCGCTTACGAGCAGTACGTC. This translates into CASLEATAYEQYV.

The J gene is TRBJ2-3, the V gene TRBV27; 13 bases line up with TRBD2. The CDR3 runs 18 residues. V dropped 8 bases and J dropped 6; count of bases not matched to a gene: 17. The V gene's germline CDR1 is MNHEY and CDR2 SMNVEV (reference sequence). The CDR3 nucleotides are TGTGCCAGCCGACGTCAACTGACTAGCGGGAGGCATCTGGATACGCAGTATTTT. Translated: CASRRQLTSGRHLDTQYF.

This chain links TRBV11-3 with TRBJ2-2; D is uncertain. V was pared by 5 bases and J by 6 bases, with 19 bases between. Germline V gives CDR1 SGHNT, CDR2 YENEEA. There are 16 residues in the CDR3. DNA of the CDR3: TGTGCCAGCAGCCCCACAGAAACAGAATTAGCCGGGGAGCTGTTTTTT. Its translation: CASSPTETELAGELFF.

The chain carries TRBV5-1 and TRBJ2-2, with D possibly matching TRBD2 (6 bases). Between the trimmed V and J ends, which lost 0 bases and 8 bases, there was a span of 11 bases. This CDR3 region has 14 residues. Germline V gene lookup returns CDR1 SGHRS and CDR2 YFSETQ. This CDR3 is CASSLGRDRGELFF. CDR3 coding DNA: TGCGCCAGCAGCTTGGGGCGGGATCGAGGGGAGCTGTTTTTT.

This chain connects TRBV11-2 to TRBJ2-2, with 12 bases fitting TRBD1. Trimming at V came to 5 bases and at J to 5 bases, leaving 6 bases not matched to a gene. The CDR3 extends over 16 amino acids. Per the germline V gene, CDR1 is SGHAT and CDR2 is FQNNGV. CDR3 nucleotides: TGTGCCAGCAGCCTGGGGACAGGGGGCTCGACCGGGGAGCTGTTTTTT. Encoded protein: CASSLGTGGSTGELFF.

The genes are TRBV27 and TRBJ2-3, with 11 bases matching TRBD2. Per the germline V gene, CDR1 is MNHEY and CDR2 is SMNVEV (reference sequence). The CDR3 runs 15 residues. Trimming at V came to 4 bases and at J to 4 bases, leaving 4 bases not matched to a gene. The CDR3 region has the DNA TGTGCCAGCAGTTCTCCTAGCGGGAGGTCAGATACGCAGTATTTT. It specifies CASSSPSGRSDTQYF.

DNA for the CDR3: TGCGCCAGCAGCGGGGGACTAGCGGGACAAGAGACCCAGTACTTC. This codes for CASSGGLAGQETQYF. V gene TRBV5-1 combines with J gene TRBJ2-5; the match to TRBD2 covers 13 bases. Germline values: CDR1 SGHRS, CDR2 YFSETQ. Losses at the gene ends were 4 bases for V and 2 bases for J; bases not matched to a gene: 2. The CDR3 is 15 amino acids. The full variable domain, with the rest looked up from reference TRBV5-1 and TRBJ2-5, is KAGVTQTPRYLIKTRGQQVTLSCSPISGHRSVSWYQQTPGQGLQFLFEYFSETQRNKGNFPGRFSGRQFSNSRSEMNVSTLELGDSALYLCASSGGLAGQETQYFGPGTRLLVL.